This TCR beta chain was sequenced in a study of shared clonotypes between healthy human individuals. Study in general: Every donor yielded three CD4 naive, three CD4 memory, two CD8 naive and one CD8 memory plate.

V shed 6 bases and J 7 bases; nucleotides not matched to a gene: 9. This CDR3 comprises 16 residues. Per the germline V gene, CDR1 is MDHEN and CDR2 is SYDVKM. Positive CCR7 selection of CD45RO-negative cells yielded the naive CD8 cells, and terminally differentiated effector memory CD45RA+ cells were excluded. Everyone who donated was a Caucasian adult who lived in Nashville, Tennessee. Assay: immunoSEQ multiplex PCR; the TCRdb copy retains only in-frame clones and omits some. The table has roughly 2.1 million clones, roughly 91% seen once. The material sequenced was naive CD8+ T cells from PBMCs. The receptor was isolated from a man between 18 and 35 years old in good health. Some clones in this sample may be carry-over from other donors' samples. V is TRBV28 and J is TRBJ2-1; 13 nucleotides line up with TRBD2. The chain's CDR3 is CASRHRTSGSKNEQFF. DNA for the CDR3: TGTGCCAGCAGACATAGGACTAGCGGGAGCAAGAATGAGCAGTTCTTC.